Following are 18 T cell receptor beta chains from one sample sequenced in a study of blood T cell repertoires in COVID-19. Method: immunoSEQ multiplex PCR; TCRdb's copy keeps in-frame clones and lacks some. The profile covers some 200,000 clones, with about 72% appearing a single time and around 16% taken by the ten largest. The sequencing input was PBMCs or T cells enriched from blood (not recorded which). These receptors were taken from a woman aged 50 to 65 who had recovered from COVID-19.

The genes are TRBV10-3 and TRBJ2-2; the match to TRBD2 covers 8 bases. CDR1 and CDR2 (germline): ENHRY, SYGVKD. This CDR3 spans 15 amino acids. V trimming: 4 bases; J trimming: 5 bases; junction bases outside the gene matches: 6. CDR3 sequence: CAISVGTRRTGELFF. CDR3 DNA sequence: TGTGCCATCAGTGTGGGGACTAGACGAACCGGGGAGCTGTTTTTT.

The genes are TRBV24-1 and TRBJ1-5; TRBD1 matches 8 bases. The V gene's germline CDR1 is KGHDR and CDR2 SFDVKD. The ends lost 6 bases at V and 5 bases at J; junction bases unmatched: 2. There are 13 residues in the CDR3. CDR3 protein: CATSLQGDQPQHF. The CDR3 bases are TGTGCCACCAGTCTACAGGGGGATCAGCCCCAGCATTTT.

This chain joins TRBV4-2 and TRBJ2-3; D uncertain. Trimming cost V 2 bases and J 0 bases, with 3 bases left between them. The length of the CDR3 is 13 residues. Germline V gene lookup returns CDR1 LGHNA and CDR2 YNFKEQ. The CDR3 is CASSQSSTDTQYF. The DNA for the CDR3 is TGTGCCAGCAGCCAAAGCAGCACAGATACGCAGTATTTT.

The gene calls are TRBV28 and TRBJ1-2; D unresolved. This CDR3 spans 11 amino acids. Germline V gene sequence: CDR1 MDHEN, CDR2 SYDVKM. V was clipped by 8 bases and J by 2 bases, with 6 bases between them. The DNA for the CDR3 is TGTGCCAGCCGAGAGAACTATGGCTACACCTTC. Translation: CASRENYGYTF.

This chain connects TRBV28 to TRBJ1-5, with unresolved D. Germline values: CDR1 MDHEN, CDR2 SYDVKM. The V and J ends lost 3 bases and 6 bases respectively, with 9 bases between them. The CDR3 is 13 residues long. Here the CDR3 DNA reads TGTGCCAGCAGTTTTCCGGGTTCTCAGCCCCAGCATTTT. Translated, it gives CASSFPGSQPQHF.

This rearrangement joins TRBV7-2 to TRBJ2-7; perhaps TRBD1 as D (5 bases). V was pared by 1 base and J by 5 bases, with 18 bases between. The CDR3 totals 16 residues. Germline V lookup: CDR1 SGHTA, CDR2 FQGNSA. CDR3 DNA: TGTGCCAGCAGCTTAGTTCAGGCAGGGAAGATCCACGAGCAGTACTTC. This translates into CASSLVQAGKIHEQYF.

V is TRBV19 and J is TRBJ2-2; D is unresolved. The V gene lost 3 bases and the J gene lost 4 bases, with 9 bases spanning the gap. The CDR3 runs 14 residues. In germline, CDR1 is LNHDA, CDR2 SQIVND (reference sequence). The CDR3 protein is CASSIPGATGELFF. DNA of the CDR3: TGTGCCAGTAGTATTCCAGGCGCCACCGGGGAGCTGTTTTTT. The full variable domain, in which reference TRBV19 and TRBJ2-2 provide the parts outside the CDR3, is DGGITQSPKYLFRKEGQNVTLSCEQNLNHDAMYWYRQDPGQGLRLIYYSQIVNDFQKGDIAEGYSVSREKKESFPLTVTSAQKNPTAFYLCASSIPGATGELFFGEGSRLTVL.

The chain employs TRBV28 and TRBJ1-2, with TRBD1 matching 7 bases. The CDR3 sequence is 13 residues long. The J segment lost 8 bases and the V segment lost 6 bases, leaving 9 bases of the junction unmatched. Germline CDR1 MDHEN, CDR2 SYDVKM. CDR3: CASSLSQGYGYTF. CDR3 sequence (DNA): TGTGCCAGCAGCCTCTCACAGGGGTACGGCTACACCTTC.

The rearrangement links TRBV7-9 to TRBJ2-6, with D possibly TRBD2 on 6 matching bases. Trimming removed 2 bases at V and 4 bases at J, with 18 bases between. This CDR3 is built from 18 residues. Per the germline V gene, CDR1 is SEHNR and CDR2 is FQNEAQ (reference sequence). Here the CDR3 reads CASSLSSSGLAGANVLTF. Here the CDR3 DNA reads TGTGCCAGCAGCTTATCCAGTAGCGGCTTGGCCGGGGCCAACGTCCTGACTTTC.

This clone was counted only a few times. This sequence joins TRBV5-1 and TRBJ1-5; D is unclear. The germline V gene encodes CDR1 SGHRS and CDR2 YFSETQ. This CDR3 has 13 residues. The V end was cut by 4 bases, the J end by 3 bases, with 8 bases between. The DNA of the CDR3 is TGCGCCAGCAGCCTTGACTTCAATCAGCCCCAGCATTTT. This gives the protein CASSLDFNQPQHF.

The chain links TRBV5-1 to TRBJ2-1; the match to TRBD2 covers 13 bases. This CDR3 is 15 amino acids long. V was pared by 4 bases and J by 8 bases, with 6 bases of the junction left unmatched. Germline V lookup: CDR1 SGHRS, CDR2 YFSETQ. Here the CDR3 reads CASSPGLAGVDEQFF. Written as DNA, the CDR3 is TGCGCCAGCAGCCCCGGACTAGCGGGAGTTGATGAGCAGTTCTTC.

This clone has more than one count but fewer than ten. The rearrangement uses TRBV29-1 and TRBJ1-2; TRBD1 agrees at 8 bases. This CDR3 is 13 amino acids long. Germline trimming cut 6 bases from V and 5 bases from J; bases unmatched to any gene: 8. Per germline, CDR1 SQVTM and CDR2 ANQGSEA. The CDR3 DNA reads as TGCAGCGTGGTTCTCCGGACAGGGTATGGCTACACCTTC. It specifies CSVVLRTGYGYTF.

This chain connects TRBV6-5 to TRBJ2-4; the match to TRBD1 covers 8 bases. The CDR3 loop spans 14 amino acids. Germline V gene sequence: CDR1 MNHEY, CDR2 SVGAGI. Germline trimming cut 7 bases from V and 8 bases from J; bases unmatched to any gene: 10. CDR3 region: CASTPRTGRDIQYF. CDR3 coding DNA: TGTGCCAGCACCCCCCGGACAGGGCGGGACATTCAGTACTTC.

This clone occurred a few times. V and J are TRBV7-2 and TRBJ2-1; possibly TRBD1 for D (6 bases). Germline loops: CDR1 SGHTA, CDR2 FQGNSA. The ends were cut back, 1 base at V and 8 bases at J, with 9 bases in the middle. CDR3 length equals 13 residues. The CDR3 region has the DNA TGTGCCAGCAGCTTAGTGGGGGCCCATGAGCAGTTCTTC. As protein: CASSLVGAHEQFF.

The chain recombines TRBV20-1 with TRBJ2-7, with 7 bases lining up with TRBD1. The CDR3 has 14 residues. After removal of 3 bases from V and 3 bases from J, the junction contained 8 bases not matched to a gene. Per the germline V gene, CDR1 is DFQATT and CDR2 is SNEGSKA (reference sequence). The CDR3 DNA reads TGCAGTGCTAGTGTCCGGGACAGCCGCTACGAGCAGTACTTC. This translates into CSASVRDSRYEQYF.

The CDR3 DNA reads TGTGCCAGCAGTTACAGACAGTTATACGAGCAGTACTTC. It is translated as CASSYRQLYEQYF. The rearrangement links TRBV6-5 to TRBJ2-7; possible D gene TRBD1, 5 bases. Germline V gene lookup returns CDR1 MNHEY and CDR2 SVGAGI. The CDR3 contains 13 residues. V dropped 2 bases and J dropped 4 bases, with 9 bases sitting between them.

J is TRBJ2-6 and V is TRBV9; D is uncertain. The V end was cut by 0 bases, the J end by 0 bases, with 4 bases between. Germline CDR1 SGDLS, CDR2 YYNGEE. This CDR3 has 15 residues. The CDR3 loop reads CASSVVSSGANVLTF. CDR3 coding DNA: TGTGCCAGCAGCGTAGTTAGCTCTGGGGCCAACGTCCTGACTTTC.

The chain employs TRBV4-1 and TRBJ1-2, with a tentative D call TRBD1 (5 bases). This CDR3 contains 15 residues. V was pared by 0 bases and J by 6 bases, with 14 bases between. The germline V gene has CDR1 MGHRA and CDR2 YSYEKL. CDR3 bases: TGCGCCAGCAGCCAAGATCGGTCTTGGGGGGATGGCTACACCTTC. This sequence encodes CASSQDRSWGDGYTF.